This T cell receptor beta chain was sequenced in a study of CD8+CD57+ T cells in acquired aplastic anemia. Study as a whole: Sorted CD4+ and CD8+ cell DNA averaged roughly 3.2 ug. Sequencing produced an average of about 10 million reads per healthy donor for CD4+ cells.

Researchers used genomic DNA as the template to profile TCR beta VDJ and CDR3. TCRdb redid the calling of the reads with MiXCR, one entry per CDR3 protein. The sample holds a few hundred thousand distinct CDR3 sequences; around 68% are singletons and the top ten take 4%. Findings and limits, study-wide: With respect to CD8+ Simpson's diversity, patients and controls did not differ significantly. Patients had under 30 CD8+ CDR3 sequences in common with controls (the shared set).

To note about this clonotype: The antigen is not known.

CDR1 DFQATT and CDR2 SNEGSKA come from the germline V gene (reference sequence). The CDR3 is made up of 15 amino acids. J gave up 6 bases and V 0 bases, and 8 bases lay outside the gene matches. The TCR was taken from a human donor in good health, serving as a control. Sequencing was performed on sorted CD4+, CD8+, or CD8+CD57+ T cells (not recorded which) from PBMCs. V usage is TRBV20-1 and J usage is TRBJ2-1; 7 positions agree with TRBD1. The CDR3 coding sequence is TGCAGTGCTAGAGATTTAGGGACAGCTCCCAATGAGCAGTTCTTC. Translating gives CSARDLGTAPNEQFF.